Following are 10 T cell receptor beta chains from one sample sequenced in a study of cytomegalovirus exposure and HLA in healthy donors. Only in-frame clones appear in the TCRdb table, and some are missing; sequencing was by immunoSEQ multiplex PCR. The repertoire holds 76,000 or so clones, with 90% to 95% as singletons. The material sequenced was PBMCs. Source of these receptors: a woman aged 18-30 years in good health and CMV-seronegative.

The chain is built from TRBV11-3 and TRBJ2-7; the match to TRBD2 covers 7 bases. This CDR3 has 14 amino acids. In germline, CDR1 is SGHNT, CDR2 YENEEA. Unmatched junction bases numbered 6, after V lost 5 bases and J lost 2 bases. This CDR3 is CASSPSAGAYEQYF. The DNA for the CDR3 is TGTGCCAGCAGCCCGTCGGCGGGAGCCTACGAGCAGTACTTC.

The genes are TRBV13 and TRBJ2-1; 8 positions match TRBD2. Germline V CDR1 and CDR2: PRHDT, FYEKMQ (reference sequence). Trimming removed 1 base from V and 10 bases from J; junction bases left unmatched: 3. There are 13 residues in the CDR3. CDR3 protein: CASSLEAGAEQFF. The CDR3 DNA reads TGTGCCAGCAGCTTAGAAGCGGGAGCAGAGCAGTTCTTC.

The chain employs TRBV12-2 and TRBJ1-3; TRBD1 was called by the table and not checked on the DNA. TRBV12-2 is shown as a pseudogene. The CDR3 totals 14 residues. Written as DNA, the CDR3 is TGTGCAAGTCGCTTAAGGGGGCCTGGAAACACCATATATTTT. This gives the protein CASRLRGPGNTIYF.

The chain recombines TRBV11-2 with TRBJ2-5; TRBD2 matches 10 bases. The CDR3 runs to 16 residues. V gave up 4 bases and J gave up 2 bases; unmatched junction bases: 7. Germline assignment: CDR1 SGHAT and CDR2 FQNNGV. The DNA of the CDR3 is TGTGCCAGCAGCTCGTGGACTAGCGGAGCTCAAGAGACCCAGTACTTC. It specifies CASSSWTSGAQETQYF.

The chain recombines TRBV12-5 with TRBJ1-1; D gene unclear. Trimming removed 4 bases from V and 3 bases from J, with 21 bases in between. Per germline, CDR1 LGHNT and CDR2 FRNRAP. This CDR3 is 17 amino acids long. The CDR3 loop reads CASGYTRGFGLDTEAFF. The CDR3 DNA follows: TGTGCTAGTGGTTATACCCGGGGATTCGGTTTGGACACTGAAGCTTTCTTT. Combining the CDR3 with reference TRBV12-5 and TRBJ1-1 gives the whole variable domain DARVTQTPRHKVTEMGQEVTMRCQPILGHNTVFWYRQTMMQGLELLAYFRNRAPLDDSGMPKDRFSAEMPDATLATLKIQPSEPRDSAVYFCASGYTRGFGLDTEAFFGQGTRLTVV.

This clone was seen only once. J is TRBJ2-3 and V is TRBV19; 9 nucleotides match TRBD2. CDR3 length equals 20 residues. V dropped 5 bases and J dropped 7; count of bases not matched to a gene: 25. Germline V lookup: CDR1 LNHDA, CDR2 SQIVND (reference sequence). DNA for the CDR3: TGTGCCAGTAGTCGCCGTGGGACATCAGCGGGGGGAGCCACGGGAAATACGCAGTATTTT. Encoded protein: CASSRRGTSAGGATGNTQYF.

This chain joins TRBV15 and TRBJ2-6, with D possibly being TRBD2 (6 bases). Germline loops: CDR1 LNHNV, CDR2 YYDKDF (reference sequence). Deletions cut 4 bases from V and 0 bases from J, with 16 bases between. This CDR3 has 18 residues. CDR3 in amino acids: CATSTEEGRTSGANVLTF. The CDR3 nucleotides are TGTGCCACCAGCACCGAGGAGGGGAGGACCTCTGGGGCCAACGTCCTGACTTTC.

This clone was observed a few times. J is TRBJ1-1 and V is TRBV28; TRBD1 matches 7 bases. Germline CDR1 is MDHEN and CDR2 is SYDVKM. The J segment lost 3 bases and the V segment lost 6 bases, leaving 10 bases of the junction unmatched. The CDR3 sequence is 15 residues long. CDR3 amino acids: CASRSYRGLDTEAFF. The CDR3, as DNA: TGTGCCAGCAGAAGCTACAGGGGACTGGACACTGAAGCTTTCTTT.

The chain recombines TRBV2 with TRBJ2-2, with 8 bases that match TRBD1. CDR1 is SNHLY and CDR2 is FYNNEI in the germline V gene. V lost 10 bases and J lost 4; bases outside the gene matches: 5. The CDR3 sequence is 13 residues long. The CDR3 is CATGDRITGELFF. Written as DNA, the CDR3 is TGTGCCACCGGGGACAGGATCACCGGGGAGCTGTTTTTT.

J is TRBJ1-1 and V is TRBV27; D not resolved. CDR1 is MNHEY and CDR2 is SMNVEV in the germline V gene (reference sequence). The CDR3 is 12 residues long. The V and J ends lost 3 bases and 5 bases respectively, with 7 bases between them. CDR3 sequence (DNA): TGTGCCAGCAGTTTCCGCCAGACTGAAGCTTTCTTT. As protein: CASSFRQTEAFF.